This TCR beta chain was identified in a study of blood T cell repertoires in COVID-19. Study-level background: Both acute and convalescent COVID-19 samples were obtained from the United States, Italy and Spain.

Measured with immunoSEQ multiplex PCR; TCRdb has only the in-frame clones, and not every one. The sample consists of hundreds of thousands of clones, 86% of them appearing once. CDR1 is MNHEY and CDR2 is SMNVEV in the germline V gene (reference sequence). The length of the CDR3 is 15 residues. V was shortened by 5 bases and J by 6 bases, with 18 bases between the two germline ends. This clonotype was sampled from a woman in her 50s with acute or convalescent COVID-19. The sample comprised peripheral blood. V gene TRBV27 combines with J gene TRBJ2-3; tentatively, D is TRBD1 (5 bases). In nucleotides, the CDR3 is TGTGCCAGCAGTACGATCCAAAGGGGCTTGGATACGCAGTATTTT. Translated, it gives CASSTIQRGLDTQYF.